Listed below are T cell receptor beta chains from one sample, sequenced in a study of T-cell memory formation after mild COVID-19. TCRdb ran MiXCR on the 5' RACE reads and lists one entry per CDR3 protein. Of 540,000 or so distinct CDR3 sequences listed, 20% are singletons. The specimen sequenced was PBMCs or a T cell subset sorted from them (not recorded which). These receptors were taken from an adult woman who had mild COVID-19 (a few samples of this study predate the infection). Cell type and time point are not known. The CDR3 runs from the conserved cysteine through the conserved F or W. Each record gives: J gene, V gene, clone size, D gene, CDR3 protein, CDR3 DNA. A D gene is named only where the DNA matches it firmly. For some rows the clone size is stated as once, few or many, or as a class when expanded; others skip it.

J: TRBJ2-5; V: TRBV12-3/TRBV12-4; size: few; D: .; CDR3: CASSYDSSQETQYF; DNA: TGTGCCAGCAGCTACGACTCTAGCCAAGAGACCCAGTACTTC
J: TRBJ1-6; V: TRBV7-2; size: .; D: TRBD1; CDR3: CASSYRTGANSPLHF; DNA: TGTGCCAGCAGCTATCGGACAGGTGCAAATTCACCCCTCCACTTT
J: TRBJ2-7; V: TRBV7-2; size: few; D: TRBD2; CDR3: CASSLQTSGYEQYF; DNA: TGTGCCAGCAGCTTACAGACTAGCGGCTACGAGCAGTACTTC
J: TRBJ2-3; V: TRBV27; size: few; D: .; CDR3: CASSPPSDTQYF; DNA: TGTGCCAGCAGTCCGCCGTCAGATACGCAGTATTTT
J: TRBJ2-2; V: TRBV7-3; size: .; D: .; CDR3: CASSPRGRTGGELFF; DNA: TGTGCCAGCAGCCCAAGGGGACGGACTGGCGGGGAGCTGTTTTTT
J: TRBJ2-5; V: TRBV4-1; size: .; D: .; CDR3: CASSQDGQKETQYF; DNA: TGCGCCAGCAGCCAAGATGGGCAGAAAGAGACCCAGTACTTC
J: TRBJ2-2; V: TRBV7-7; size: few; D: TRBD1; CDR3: CASSFLGQGNTGELFF; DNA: TGTGCTAGCAGCTTCCTGGGACAGGGGAACACCGGGGAGCTGTTTTTT
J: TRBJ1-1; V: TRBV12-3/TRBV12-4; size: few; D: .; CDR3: CASTLQGWAGVTEAFF; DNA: TGTGCCAGCACCCTTCAGGGGTGGGCAGGGGTCACTGAAGCTTTCTTT
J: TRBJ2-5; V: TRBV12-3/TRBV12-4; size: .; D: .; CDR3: CASIRLPEETQYF; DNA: TGTGCCAGCATCCGGCTTCCGGAGGAGACCCAGTACTTC
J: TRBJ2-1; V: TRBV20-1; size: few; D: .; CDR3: CSARVASSSYNEQFF; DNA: TGCAGTGCTAGAGTCGCCAGTAGCTCCTACAATGAGCAGTTCTTC
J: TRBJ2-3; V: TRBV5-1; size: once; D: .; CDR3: CASSFGGGEMQYF; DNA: TGCGCCAGCAGCTTCGGCGGAGGGGAGATGCAGTATTTT
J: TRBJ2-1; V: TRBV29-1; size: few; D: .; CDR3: CSVLTWAPGDEQFF; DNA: TGCAGCGTACTGACCTGGGCACCTGGGGATGAGCAGTTCTTC
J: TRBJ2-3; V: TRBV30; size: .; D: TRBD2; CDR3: CAWRTRGGITDTQYF; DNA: TGTGCCTGGAGGACTCGGGGGGGGATCACAGATACGCAGTATTTT
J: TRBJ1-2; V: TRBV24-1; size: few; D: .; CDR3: CATSDPQGANYGYTF; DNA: TGTGCCACCAGTGATCCGCAGGGAGCTAACTATGGCTACACCTTC
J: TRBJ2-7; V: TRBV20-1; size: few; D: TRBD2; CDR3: CSARRTSGPYEQYF; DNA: TGCAGTGCAAGGCGGACTAGCGGGCCCTACGAGCAGTACTTC
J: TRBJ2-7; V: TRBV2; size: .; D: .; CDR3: CASTSGHRDTSSYEQYF; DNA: TGTGCCAGCACCTCCGGGCACCGGGACACCAGCTCCTACGAGCAGTACTTC
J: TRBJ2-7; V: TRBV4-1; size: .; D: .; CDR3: CASSRLQGGIDEQYF; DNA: TGCGCCAGCAGCCGATTACAGGGAGGAATTGACGAGCAGTACTTC
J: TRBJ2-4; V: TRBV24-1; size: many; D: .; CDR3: CATSGAPKAGVKNIQYF; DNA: TGTGCCACCAGTGGTGCCCCGAAAGCGGGTGTTAAAAACATTCAGTACTTC
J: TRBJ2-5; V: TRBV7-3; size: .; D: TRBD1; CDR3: CASMPTGQNQETQYF; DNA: TGTGCCAGCATGCCGACAGGGCAAAACCAAGAGACCCAGTACTTC
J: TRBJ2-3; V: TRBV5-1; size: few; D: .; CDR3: CASQARISASTDTQYF; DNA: TGCGCCAGCCAAGCGCGTATCTCAGCTAGCACAGATACGCAGTATTTT
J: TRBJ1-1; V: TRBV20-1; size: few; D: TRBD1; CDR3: CSARVRGGNTEAFF; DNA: TGCAGTGCTAGAGTTCGAGGGGGCAACACTGAAGCTTTCTTT
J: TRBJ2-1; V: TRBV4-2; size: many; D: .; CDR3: CASSQEGSSSYNEQFF; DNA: TGTGCCAGCAGCCAAGAGGGCAGCAGCTCCTACAATGAGCAGTTCTTC
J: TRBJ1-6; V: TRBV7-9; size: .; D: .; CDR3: CASSVSRVPLHF; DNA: TGTGCCAGCAGCGTGAGCAGGGTGCCCCTCCACTTT
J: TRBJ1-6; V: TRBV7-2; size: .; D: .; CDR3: CASSPGGGTGSPLHF; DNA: TGTGCCAGCAGCCCTGGGGGGGGGACGGGATCACCCCTCCACTTT
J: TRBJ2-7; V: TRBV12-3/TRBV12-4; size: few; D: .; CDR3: CASSPDNEQYF; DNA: TGTGCCAGCAGTCCTGACAACGAGCAGTACTTC
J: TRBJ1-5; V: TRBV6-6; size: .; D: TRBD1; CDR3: CASSYSKGGGQPQHF; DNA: TGTGCCAGCAGTTACTCGAAAGGGGGCGGTCAGCCCCAGCATTTT
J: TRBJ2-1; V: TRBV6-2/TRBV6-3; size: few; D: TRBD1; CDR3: CASSHGQAGINEQFF; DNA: TGTGCCAGCAGCCACGGACAGGCGGGCATCAATGAGCAGTTCTTC
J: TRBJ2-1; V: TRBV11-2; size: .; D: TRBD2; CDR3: CASSLTGGFSYNEQFF; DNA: TGTGCCAGCAGCTTAACGGGAGGGTTCTCCTACAATGAGCAGTTCTTC
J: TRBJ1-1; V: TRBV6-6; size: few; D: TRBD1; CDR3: CASRQGGAEAFF; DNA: TGTGCCAGCAGACAGGGGGGCGCTGAAGCTTTCTTT
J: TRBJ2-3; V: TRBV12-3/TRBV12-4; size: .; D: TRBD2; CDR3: CASSFRTGGQDTQYF; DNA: TGTGCCAGCAGTTTTCGGACGGGGGGGCAAGATACGCAGTATTTT
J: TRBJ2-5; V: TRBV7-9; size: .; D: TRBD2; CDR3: CASSLLAGIVQETQYF; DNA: TGTGCCAGCAGCCTTCTAGCGGGGATTGTCCAAGAGACCCAGTACTTC
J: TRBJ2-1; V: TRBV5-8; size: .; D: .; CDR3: CASSLRGIPYNEQFF; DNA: TGTGCCAGCAGCTTGCGAGGGATACCCTACAATGAGCAGTTCTTC
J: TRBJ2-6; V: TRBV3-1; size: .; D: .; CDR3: CASSQDKMGIGANVLTF; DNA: TGTGCCAGCAGCCAAGATAAGATGGGGATTGGGGCCAACGTCCTGACTTTC
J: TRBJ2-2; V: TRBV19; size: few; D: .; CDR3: CASRRGQNTGELFF; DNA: TGTGCCAGCCGTCGTGGGCAGAACACCGGGGAGCTGTTTTTT
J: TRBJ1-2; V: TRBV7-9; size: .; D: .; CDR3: CASSLRLLLENYGYTF; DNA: TGTGCCAGCAGCTTGAGGCTCCTCCTGGAAAACTATGGCTACACCTTC
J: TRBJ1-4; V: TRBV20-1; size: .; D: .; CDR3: CSARSPLGEKLFF; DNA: TGCAGTGCTAGGTCCCCTCTAGGGGAAAAACTGTTTTTT
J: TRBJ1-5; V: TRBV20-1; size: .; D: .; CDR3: CSGFRGGANQPQHF; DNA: TGCAGTGGGTTCCGGGGTGGCGCTAATCAGCCCCAGCATTTT
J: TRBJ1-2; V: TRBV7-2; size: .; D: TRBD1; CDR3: CASSLSYRGHYGYTF; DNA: TGTGCCAGCAGCTTAAGCTACAGGGGGCACTATGGCTACACCTTC
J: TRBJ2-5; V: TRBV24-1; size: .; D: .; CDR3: CATSDATSNLETQYF; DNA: TGTGCCACCAGTGATGCGACTAGTAACCTAGAGACCCAGTACTTC
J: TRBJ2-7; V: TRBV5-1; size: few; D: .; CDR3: CASSLAGTGQGEQYF; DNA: TGCGCCAGCAGCTTGGCCGGAACAGGGCAGGGCGAGCAGTACTTC
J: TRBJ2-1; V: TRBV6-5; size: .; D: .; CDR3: CASSYLRQEGNEQFF; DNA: TGTGCCAGCAGTTACTTAAGACAGGAGGGCAATGAGCAGTTCTTC
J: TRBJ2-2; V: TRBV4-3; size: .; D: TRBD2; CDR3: CASSDNLAGWTGELFF; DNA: TGCGCCAGCAGCGATAATTTAGCGGGATGGACCGGGGAGCTGTTTTTT
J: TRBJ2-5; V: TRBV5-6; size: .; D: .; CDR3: CASSYDMQETQYF; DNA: TGTGCCAGCAGCTATGACATGCAAGAGACCCAGTACTTC
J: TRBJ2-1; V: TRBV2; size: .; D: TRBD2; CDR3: CASSRLAATYNEQFF; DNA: TGTGCCAGCAGTAGACTAGCGGCTACCTACAATGAGCAGTTCTTC
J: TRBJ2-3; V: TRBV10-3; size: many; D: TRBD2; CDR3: CAISEWGGNTDTQYF; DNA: TGTGCCATCAGTGAGTGGGGGGGAAACACAGATACGCAGTATTTT
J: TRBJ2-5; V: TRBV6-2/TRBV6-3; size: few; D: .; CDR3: CASSYSGTQETQYF; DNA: TGTGCCAGCAGTTACTCCGGGACCCAAGAGACCCAGTACTTC